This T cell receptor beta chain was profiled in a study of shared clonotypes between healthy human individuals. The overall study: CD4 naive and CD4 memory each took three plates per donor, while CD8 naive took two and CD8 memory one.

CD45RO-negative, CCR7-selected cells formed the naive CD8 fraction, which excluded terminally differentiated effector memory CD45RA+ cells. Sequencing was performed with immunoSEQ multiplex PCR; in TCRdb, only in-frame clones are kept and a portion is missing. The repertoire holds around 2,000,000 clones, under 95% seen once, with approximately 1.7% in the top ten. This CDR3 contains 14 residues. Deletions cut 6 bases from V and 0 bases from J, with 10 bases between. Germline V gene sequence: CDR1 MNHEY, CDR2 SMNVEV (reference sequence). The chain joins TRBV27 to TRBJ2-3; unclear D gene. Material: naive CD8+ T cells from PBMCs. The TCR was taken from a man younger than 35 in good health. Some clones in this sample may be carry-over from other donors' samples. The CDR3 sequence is CASRSHASTDTQYF. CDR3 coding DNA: TGTGCCAGCAGATCGCACGCTAGCACAGATACGCAGTATTTT.